This is a list of T cell receptor beta chains from one sample in a study of T cells after yellow fever vaccination. TCRdb passed the 5' RACE reads through MiXCR, listing each CDR3 protein once. In the table there are about 360,000 distinct CDR3 sequences, 6.2% of which are singletons. Sample: PBMCs, taken 5 days after the yellow fever booster vaccination. These receptors all stem from a man aged 30 to 45 who received the YFV17D yellow fever vaccine. The conserved cysteine and the conserved F or W are not part of the CDR3 here.

>TRBJ2-5|TRBV5-1
ASSWGAGRGETQY
>TRBJ2-2|TRBV20-1
SASQGFNTGELF
>TRBJ2-1|TRBV5-1
ASSLGASAIMGNINEQF
>TRBJ2-3|TRBV5-1
ASSLRIGTSGSEGTQY
>TRBJ1-1|TRBV10-2
ASSESTPPGNTEAF
>TRBJ2-7|TRBV11-2
ASSPSGVGEQY
>TRBJ1-2|TRBV25-1
ASSGDATPL
>TRBJ2-3|TRBV11-2
ASSLRGPGLAGLTDTQY
>TRBJ1-1|TRBV5-1
ASSLGTDVLVAGAF
>TRBJ2-7|TRBV20-1
SAPGLVYYEQY
>TRBJ2-4|TRBV5-4
ASSLGRDRGENIQY
>TRBJ2-7|TRBV30
AWSGTGGVQY
>TRBJ2-2|TRBV6-2/TRBV6-3
ASSYPPGQGVGLELF
>TRBJ1-1|TRBV12-3/TRBV12-4
ASSLGGEAF
>TRBJ2-5|TRBV20-1
SARDSLISDRGETQY
>TRBJ2-2|TRBV11-3
ASSFLAGANGELF
>TRBJ2-7|TRBV5-1
ASSFRDRGPEQY
>TRBJ1-6|TRBV16
ASSQWEGARSPLH
>TRBJ2-7|TRBV27
ASTNRAGGRGEQY
>TRBJ2-7|TRBV7-2
ASSFPGQDYEQY
>TRBJ2-1|TRBV20-1
SASTSNNEQF
>TRBJ2-2|TRBV14
ASSLREIVHNTGELF
>TRBJ2-3|TRBV28
ASSKTGSSDTQY
>TRBJ2-5|TRBV19
ASSTRLEGETQY
>TRBJ2-3|TRBV18
ASSPGGDTQY
>TRBJ2-7|TRBV10-3
AISARDRGVYEQY
>TRBJ1-2|TRBV6-1
ASSQGLGGSCT
>TRBJ2-3|TRBV12-5
ASGLYRTSGRGTDTQY
>TRBJ2-1|TRBV24-1
ATSRTGTSGRAGYNEQF
>TRBJ2-7|TRBV20-1
SATGSSYEQY
>TRBJ2-3|TRBV11-1
ASSLLIARSAAQDTQY
>TRBJ1-5|TRBV4-1
ASSHLYRGRNQPQH
>TRBJ2-1|TRBV20-1
SASRLAGDHEQF
>TRBJ2-1|TRBV5-6
ASSRETSGMSYNEQF
>TRBJ2-1|TRBV6-1
ASSVEENNEQF
>TRBJ2-1|TRBV5-6
ASSSLRERVVFDEQF
>TRBJ2-5|TRBV6-5
ASSSRTSGRKETQY
>TRBJ2-2|TRBV5-1
ASSLGSPNTGELF
>TRBJ2-2|TRBV3-1
ASSHLTSGMFGTGELF
>TRBJ2-2|TRBV29-1
SVTERTDPNTGELF
>TRBJ2-1|TRBV7-6
ASSKLDRDGEQF
>TRBJ1-3|TRBV29-1
SADLGYGNTIY
>TRBJ1-5|TRBV7-9
ASSLGDRGVQPQH
>TRBJ2-7|TRBV7-9
ASSSTGGLRYEQY
>TRBJ2-1|TRBV7-9
ASSPGLAGVDEQF
>TRBJ2-3|TRBV20-1
SASLAREGPATQY
>TRBJ1-1|TRBV7-3
ASSRDTTTAEAF
>TRBJ2-1|TRBV20-1
SQGASGRIGEQF
>TRBJ1-5|TRBV28
ASSFPQRGQPQH
>TRBJ1-1|TRBV4-2
ASRSAGNSNTEAF
>TRBJ2-1|TRBV18
ASSLKSGDEQF
>TRBJ1-4|TRBV11-1
ASSLYRSWDAAREKLF